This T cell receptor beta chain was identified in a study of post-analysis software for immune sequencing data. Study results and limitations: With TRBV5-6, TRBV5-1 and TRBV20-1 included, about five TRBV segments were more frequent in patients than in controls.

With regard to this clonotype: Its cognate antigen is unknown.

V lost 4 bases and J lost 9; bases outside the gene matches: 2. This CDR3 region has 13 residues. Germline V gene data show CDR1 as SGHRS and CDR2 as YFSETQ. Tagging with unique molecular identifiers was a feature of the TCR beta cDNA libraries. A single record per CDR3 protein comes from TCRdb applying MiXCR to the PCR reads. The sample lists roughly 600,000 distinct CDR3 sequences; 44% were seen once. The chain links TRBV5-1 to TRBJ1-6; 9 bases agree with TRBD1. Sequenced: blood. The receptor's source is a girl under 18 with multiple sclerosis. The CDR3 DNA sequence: TGCGCCAGCAGCCGGACAGGGGCTTCACCCCTCCACTTT. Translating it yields CASSRTGASPLHF.